This paragraph covers one T cell receptor beta chain sequence. Other DNA sequences in the same sample also yield this CDR3. The CDR3 contains 14 residues. Looked up from germline, CDR1 is LGHDT and CDR2 is YNNKEL (reference sequence). V was pared by 1 base and J by 1 base, with 7 bases between. The source of the sample is a study of blood T cell repertoires in COVID-19. Overall study context: Donors in the United States, Italy and Spain gave samples during acute or convalescent COVID-19. Sources were T cells, B-cell-depleted T cells, or PBMCs; the material itself was cDNA or gDNA.

Original data processing: Estimated nucleated cell counts came from reference gene primer amplification. Method: immunoSEQ multiplex PCR; TCRdb's copy keeps in-frame clones and lacks some. V and J calls and clone size are given by that table; D and trimming were obtained from the DNA. The data contain 300,000 to 400,000 clones, 70% to 90% of them singletons. Seattle-derived patients entered the study during active infection and were followed longitudinally. This sequence joins TRBV3-1 (or the pseudogene TRBV3-2) and TRBJ1-2; TRBD1 is a possible D gene (5 bases). Sample: peripheral blood. This TCR came from a young woman with COVID-19, enrolled during active disease. The CDR3 sequence: CASSQGQGNYGYTF. The CDR3 nucleotides read TGTGCCAGCAGCCAAGGTCAGGGTAACTATGGCTACACCTTC.